This T cell receptor (beta chain) was retrieved from a study of T cell clonality in common variable immunodeficiency (dated by TCRdb to the mid-2010s). CVID samples and control samples contributed equivalent amounts of genomic DNA as sequencing input. For every sample, a 60 bp segment covering the rearranged TCRbeta CDR3 region was amplified and then sequenced. The immunoSEQ assay, a bias-corrected multiplex PCR combined with high-throughput sequencing, was used to amplify TCRbeta. Per the original workflow: Every unique nucleotide sequence was considered a clone and was annotated with V, D and J genes, copy number and frequency. Sequences were labeled productive if in frame, and non-productive if out of frame or containing stop codons. As previously described, clonality was calculated on the basis of Shannon's entropy. Mean CDR3 Kyte-Doolittle hydropathy was derived from the predicted amino acid sequences of productive clones. Scaled V gene usage was hierarchically clustered using Manhattan distance and complete linkage with the R hclust function. Clone sharing by CDR3 amino acid sequence was assessed by resampling 12 repertoires per group over 100 rounds. Repertoires were searched for approximately 70 published EBV-specific and about 240 published CMV-specific TCRbeta sequences. Analysis left out a couple of CVID samples that produced under 10,000 sequences, so 42 CVID repertoires remained. The clones in this table, taken by TCRdb from immuneACCESS, are in-frame only. Not every clone is retained; where verified, under half of the shortfall comes from an unresolved V gene, and the cause of the rest is unknown. V and J calls plus clone size are reproduced from that table; the DNA served to infer D and trimming. Here the sample lists over 15,000 clones, none seen once only. About 6.8% of the sample goes to the ten largest clones.

CVID was diagnosed by standard criteria: serum IgG, IgA and/or IgM reduced below normal range, plus specific antibody deficiency. The CVID group comprised some 44 subjects, approximately 15 female and around 29 male, aged about 9 to 70 years with a mean age of approximately 42. Predominantly Caucasian heritage was noted among both the CVID patients and the healthy controls. Replacement immunoglobulin therapy had been administered to all CVID subjects for at least one year at the time of study participation. At blood collection, none of the CVID subjects was ill or on immunomodulatory or immunosuppressive medication. Heparinized peripheral whole blood samples of about 5 to 9 ml were collected from each donor. Genomic DNA from adults with common variable immune deficiency (CVID) and from healthy adult controls was used for sequencing of TCRbeta CDR3 repertoires. Diluted blood was density-centrifuged over Hypaque 1077 or Ficoll-Paque to isolate peripheral blood mononuclear cells. Genomic DNA was obtained from unsorted mononuclear cells using either Qiagen column purification or a centrifugation-based method.

To note about this clone: Its antigen remains undetermined. The read halts 3 residues ahead of the CDR3 end, with the missing end drawn from the germline J gene.

General study outcomes and caveats: Increased TCRbeta clonality was found in CVID subjects compared with healthy controls (t-test p = 0.018), with the increase being most characteristic of about a third of subjects. Although equal DNA input was used, an average of about 85,000 unique sequences per sample was obtained for controls, compared with approximately 32,000 for CVID samples. Correlations of repertoire features with clinical complications were constrained by heterogeneity among patients within the CVID cohort. According to the authors, figuring out what caused the increased clonality in CVID would require sequencing the repertoires of T cell subpopulations. Fewer TCRbeta clones were shared among CVID subjects than among healthy controls (p < 0.0001). Fewer deletions and N-nucleotide insertions were reportedly observed in CVID TCRbeta sequences, and highly modified clones with 13 or more V deletions were reportedly absent from CVID TCRbeta sequences.

From the cysteine up to the phenylalanine, the CDR3 has a length of 15 residues. The DNA covers only part of the CDR3, 36 bases in frame from base 1. V is clipped by 0 bases and J by 5 bases, and the sequence between their germline boundaries is 12 bases long. The germline V gene encodes CDR1 SGHRS and CDR2 YFSETQ. Sequencing used peripheral blood mononuclear cells. This receptor was taken from a human donor with common variable immunodeficiency. The rearranged chain carries TRBV5-1 and TRBJ1-5; the D gene is possibly TRBD1, with 6 bases matching. This receptor has the CDR3 CASSLDMGADQPQHF. The sequenced CDR3 bases are TGCGCCAGCAGCTTGGATATGGGGGCGGATCAGCCC.